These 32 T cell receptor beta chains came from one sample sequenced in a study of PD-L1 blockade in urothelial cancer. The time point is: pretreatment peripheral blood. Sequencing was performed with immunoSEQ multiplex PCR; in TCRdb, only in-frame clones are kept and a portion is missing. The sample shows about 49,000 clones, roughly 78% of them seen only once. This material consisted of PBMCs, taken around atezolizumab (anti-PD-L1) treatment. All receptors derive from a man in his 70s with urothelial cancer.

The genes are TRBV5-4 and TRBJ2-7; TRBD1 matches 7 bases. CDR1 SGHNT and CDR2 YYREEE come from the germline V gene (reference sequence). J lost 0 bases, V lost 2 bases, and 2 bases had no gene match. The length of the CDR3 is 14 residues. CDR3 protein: CASSFDRDSYEQYF. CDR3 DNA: TGTGCCAGCAGCTTTGACAGGGACTCCTACGAGCAGTACTTC.

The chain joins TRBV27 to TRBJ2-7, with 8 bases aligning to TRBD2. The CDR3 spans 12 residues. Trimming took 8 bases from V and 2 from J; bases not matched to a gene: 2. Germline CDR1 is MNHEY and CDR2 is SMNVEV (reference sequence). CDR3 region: CASRSGAYEQYF. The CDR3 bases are TGTGCCAGCCGTAGCGGGGCCTACGAGCAGTACTTC.

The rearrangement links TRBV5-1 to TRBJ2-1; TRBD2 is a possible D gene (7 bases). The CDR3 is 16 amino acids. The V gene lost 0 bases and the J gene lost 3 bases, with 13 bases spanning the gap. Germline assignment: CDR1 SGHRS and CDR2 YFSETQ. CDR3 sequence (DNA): TGCGCCAGCAGCTTGGGGGGGGCGGGAGTCTACAATGAGCAGTTCTTC. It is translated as CASSLGGAGVYNEQFF.

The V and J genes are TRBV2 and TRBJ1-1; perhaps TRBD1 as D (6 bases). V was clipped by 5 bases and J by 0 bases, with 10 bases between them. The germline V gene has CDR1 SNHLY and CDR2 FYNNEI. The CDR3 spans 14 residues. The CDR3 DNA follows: TGTGCCAGCAGTACGGGACACCTGAACACTGAAGCTTTCTTT. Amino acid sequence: CASSTGHLNTEAFF.

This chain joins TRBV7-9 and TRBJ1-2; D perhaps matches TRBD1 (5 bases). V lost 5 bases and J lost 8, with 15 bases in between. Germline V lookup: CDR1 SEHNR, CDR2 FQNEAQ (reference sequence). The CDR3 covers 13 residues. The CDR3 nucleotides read TGTGCCAGCAGCCGCGGGACGGCCTCCGGCTACACCTTC. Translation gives CASSRGTASGYTF.

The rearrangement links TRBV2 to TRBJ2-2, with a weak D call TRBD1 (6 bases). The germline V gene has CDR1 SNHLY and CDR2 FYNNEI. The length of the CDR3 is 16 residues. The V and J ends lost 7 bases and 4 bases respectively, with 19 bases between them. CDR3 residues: CASKGGPQGSTGELFF. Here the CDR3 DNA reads TGTGCCAGCAAAGGTGGCCCGCAGGGGAGCACCGGGGAGCTGTTTTTT.

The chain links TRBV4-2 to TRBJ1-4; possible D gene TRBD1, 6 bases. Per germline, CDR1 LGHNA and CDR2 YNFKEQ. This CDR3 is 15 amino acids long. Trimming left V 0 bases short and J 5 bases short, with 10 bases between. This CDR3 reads CASSQDGQRNEKLFF. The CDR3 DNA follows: TGTGCCAGCAGCCAAGATGGACAGAGAAATGAAAAACTGTTTTTT.

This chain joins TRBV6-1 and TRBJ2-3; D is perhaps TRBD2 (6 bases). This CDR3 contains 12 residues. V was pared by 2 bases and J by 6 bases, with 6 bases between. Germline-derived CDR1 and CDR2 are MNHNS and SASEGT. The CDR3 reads CASSEREDTQYF. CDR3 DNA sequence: TGTGCCAGCAGTGAACGGGAGGATACGCAGTATTTT.

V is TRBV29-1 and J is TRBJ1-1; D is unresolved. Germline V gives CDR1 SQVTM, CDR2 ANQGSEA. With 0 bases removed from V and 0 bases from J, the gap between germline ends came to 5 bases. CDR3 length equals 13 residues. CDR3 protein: CSVEDGVNTEAFF. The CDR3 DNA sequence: TGCAGCGTTGAAGATGGAGTGAACACTGAAGCTTTCTTT. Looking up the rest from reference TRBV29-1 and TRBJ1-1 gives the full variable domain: SAVISQKPSRDICQRGTSLTIQCQVDSQVTMMFWYRQQPGQSLTLIATANQGSEATYESGFVIDKFPISRPNLTFSTLTVSNMSPEDSSIYLCSVEDGVNTEAFFGQGTRLTVV.

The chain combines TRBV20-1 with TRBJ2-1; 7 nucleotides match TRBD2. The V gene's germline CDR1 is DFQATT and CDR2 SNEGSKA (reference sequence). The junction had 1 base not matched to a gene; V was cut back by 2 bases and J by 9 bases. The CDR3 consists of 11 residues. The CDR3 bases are TGCAGTGCTAGACCGGGAGGTGAGCAGTTCTTC. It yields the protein CSARPGGEQFF.

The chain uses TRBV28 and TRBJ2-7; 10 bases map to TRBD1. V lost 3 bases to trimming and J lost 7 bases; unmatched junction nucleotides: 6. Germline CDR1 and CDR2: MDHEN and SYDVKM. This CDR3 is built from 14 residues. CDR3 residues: CASSFRDRGREQYF. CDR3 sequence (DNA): TGTGCCAGCAGTTTCCGGGACAGGGGTCGAGAGCAGTACTTC.

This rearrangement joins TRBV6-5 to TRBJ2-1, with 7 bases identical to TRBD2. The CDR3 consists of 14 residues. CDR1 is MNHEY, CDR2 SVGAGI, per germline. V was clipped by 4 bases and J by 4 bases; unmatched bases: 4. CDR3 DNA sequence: TGTGCCAGCAGTTTAGAGCGGGAATACAATGAGCAGTTCTTC. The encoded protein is CASSLEREYNEQFF.

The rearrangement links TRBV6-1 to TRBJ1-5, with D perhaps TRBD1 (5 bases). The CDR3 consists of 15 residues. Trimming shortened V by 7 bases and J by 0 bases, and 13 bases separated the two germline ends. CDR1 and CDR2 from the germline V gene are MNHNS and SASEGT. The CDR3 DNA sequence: TGTGCCAGCATGCGGGACCAGGGTAGCAATCAGCCCCAGCATTTT. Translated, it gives CASMRDQGSNQPQHF.

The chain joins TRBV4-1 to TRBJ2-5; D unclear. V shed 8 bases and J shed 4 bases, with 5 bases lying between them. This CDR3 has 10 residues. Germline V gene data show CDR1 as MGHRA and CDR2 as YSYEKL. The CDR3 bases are TGCGCCAGCCTTAGAGAGACCCAGTACTTC. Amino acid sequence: CASLRETQYF.

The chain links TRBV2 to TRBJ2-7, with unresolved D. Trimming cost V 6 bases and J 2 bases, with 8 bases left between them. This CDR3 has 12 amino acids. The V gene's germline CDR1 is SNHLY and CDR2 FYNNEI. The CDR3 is CASSPATYEQYF. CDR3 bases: TGTGCCAGCAGCCCAGCGACCTACGAGCAGTACTTC.

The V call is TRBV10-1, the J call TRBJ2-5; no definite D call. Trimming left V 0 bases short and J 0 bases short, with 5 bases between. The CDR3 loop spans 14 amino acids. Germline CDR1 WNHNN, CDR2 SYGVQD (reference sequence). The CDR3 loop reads CASSESVYQETQYF. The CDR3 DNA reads TGCGCCAGCAGTGAGTCTGTATACCAAGAGACCCAGTACTTC.

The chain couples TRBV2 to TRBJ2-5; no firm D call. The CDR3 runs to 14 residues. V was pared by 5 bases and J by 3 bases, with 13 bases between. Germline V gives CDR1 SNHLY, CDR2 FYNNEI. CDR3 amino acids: CASSQKSREETQYF. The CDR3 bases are TGTGCCAGCAGTCAGAAAAGCCGGGAAGAGACCCAGTACTTC.

The CDR3 DNA follows: TGTGCCAGCAGCGGGGGGACTACCTACAATGAGCAGTTCTTC. As protein: CASSGGTTYNEQFF. The genes are TRBV5-4 and TRBJ2-1; 7 positions match TRBD2. The length of the CDR3 is 14 residues. Germline loops: CDR1 SGHNT, CDR2 YYREEE (reference sequence). The V gene end was trimmed by 4 bases and the J gene end by 2 bases; junction bases not matched to a gene: 3.

CDR3 coding DNA: TGTGCCAGCAGCTCGGGGGTAAGCTCCGGCTACACCTTC. This translates into CASSSGVSSGYTF. The chain is built from TRBV28 and TRBJ1-2; TRBD1 might be the D (5 bases). The CDR3 sequence is 13 residues long. The V gene lost 6 bases and the J gene lost 8 bases, with 16 bases spanning the gap. The germline V gene has CDR1 MDHEN and CDR2 SYDVKM.

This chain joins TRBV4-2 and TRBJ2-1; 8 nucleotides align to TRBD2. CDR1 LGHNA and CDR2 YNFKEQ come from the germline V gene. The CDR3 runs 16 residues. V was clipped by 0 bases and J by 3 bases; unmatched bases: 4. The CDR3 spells CASSQDPSGGYNEQFF. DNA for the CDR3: TGTGCCAGCAGCCAAGATCCAAGCGGGGGCTACAATGAGCAGTTCTTC.

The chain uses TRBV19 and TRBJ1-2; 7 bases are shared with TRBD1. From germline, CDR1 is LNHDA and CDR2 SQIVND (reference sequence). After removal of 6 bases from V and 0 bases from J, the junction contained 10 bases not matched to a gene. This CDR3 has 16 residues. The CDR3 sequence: CASRTPTGLTNYGYTF. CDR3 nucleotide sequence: TGTGCCAGTAGGACCCCGACAGGGCTAACTAACTATGGCTACACCTTC.

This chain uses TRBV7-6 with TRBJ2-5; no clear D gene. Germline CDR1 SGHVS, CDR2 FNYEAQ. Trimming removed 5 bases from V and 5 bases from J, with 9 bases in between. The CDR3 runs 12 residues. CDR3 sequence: CASSPHRETQYF. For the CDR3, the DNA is TGTGCCAGCAGCCCCCATCGGGAGACCCAGTACTTC.

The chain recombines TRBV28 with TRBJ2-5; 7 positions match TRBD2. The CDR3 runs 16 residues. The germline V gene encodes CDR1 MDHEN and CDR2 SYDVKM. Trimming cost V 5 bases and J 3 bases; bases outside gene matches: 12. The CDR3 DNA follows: TGTGCCAGCAGTCCCTCCAGGTTGGCGGGAGAAGAGACCCAGTACTTC. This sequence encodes CASSPSRLAGEETQYF.

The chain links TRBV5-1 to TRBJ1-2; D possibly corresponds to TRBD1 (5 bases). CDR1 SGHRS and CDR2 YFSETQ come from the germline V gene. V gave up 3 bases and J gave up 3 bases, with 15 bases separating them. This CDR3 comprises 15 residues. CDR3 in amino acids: CASSSELGVYYGYTF. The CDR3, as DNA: TGCGCCAGCAGCTCCGAATTAGGGGTCTACTATGGCTACACCTTC.

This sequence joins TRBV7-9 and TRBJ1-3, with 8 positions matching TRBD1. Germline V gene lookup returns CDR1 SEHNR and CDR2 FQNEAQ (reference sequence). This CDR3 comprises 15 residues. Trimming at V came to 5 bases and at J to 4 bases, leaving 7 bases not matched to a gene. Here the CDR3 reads CASSIDRGWGNTIYF. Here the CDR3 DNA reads TGTGCCAGCAGCATCGACAGGGGATGGGGAAACACCATATATTTT.

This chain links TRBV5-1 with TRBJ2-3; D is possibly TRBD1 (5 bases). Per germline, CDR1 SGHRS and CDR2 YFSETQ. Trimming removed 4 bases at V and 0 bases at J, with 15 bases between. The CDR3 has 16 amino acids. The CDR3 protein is CASSLLGHSSTDTQYF. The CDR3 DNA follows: TGCGCCAGCAGCCTCCTAGGACACTCTAGCACAGATACGCAGTATTTT.

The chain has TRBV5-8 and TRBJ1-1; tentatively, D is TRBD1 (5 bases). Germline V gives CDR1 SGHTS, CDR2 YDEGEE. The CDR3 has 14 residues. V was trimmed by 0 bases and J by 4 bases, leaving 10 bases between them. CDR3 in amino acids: CASSLGRGGTEAFF. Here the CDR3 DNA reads TGTGCCAGCAGCTTGGGAAGGGGTGGCACTGAAGCTTTCTTT. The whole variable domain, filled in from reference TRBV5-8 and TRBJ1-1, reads EAGVTQSPTHLIKTRGQQATLRCSPISGHTSVYWYQQALGLGLQFLLWYDEGEERNRGNFPPRFSGRQFPNYSSELNVNALELEDSALYLCASSLGRGGTEAFFGQGTRLTVV.

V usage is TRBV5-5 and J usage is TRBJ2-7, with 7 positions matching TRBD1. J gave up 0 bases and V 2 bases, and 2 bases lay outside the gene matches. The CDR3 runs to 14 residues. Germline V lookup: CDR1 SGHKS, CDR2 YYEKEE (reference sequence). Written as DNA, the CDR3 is TGTGCCAGCAGCTTTGACAGGGACTCCTACGAGCAGTACTTC. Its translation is CASSFDRDSYEQYF.

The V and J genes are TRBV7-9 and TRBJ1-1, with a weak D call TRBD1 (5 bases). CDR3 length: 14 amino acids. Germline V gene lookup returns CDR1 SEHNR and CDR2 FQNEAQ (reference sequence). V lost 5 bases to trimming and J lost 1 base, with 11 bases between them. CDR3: CASSTGRQNTEAFF. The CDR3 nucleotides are TGTGCCAGCAGCACAGGACGGCAGAACACTGAAGCTTTCTTT.

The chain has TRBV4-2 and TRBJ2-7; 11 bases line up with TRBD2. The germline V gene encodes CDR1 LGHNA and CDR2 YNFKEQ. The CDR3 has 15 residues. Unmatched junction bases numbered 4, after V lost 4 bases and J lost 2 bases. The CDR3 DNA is TGTGCCAGCAGCCCGGGACTAGCGGCCCCCTACGAGCAGTACTTC. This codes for CASSPGLAAPYEQYF.

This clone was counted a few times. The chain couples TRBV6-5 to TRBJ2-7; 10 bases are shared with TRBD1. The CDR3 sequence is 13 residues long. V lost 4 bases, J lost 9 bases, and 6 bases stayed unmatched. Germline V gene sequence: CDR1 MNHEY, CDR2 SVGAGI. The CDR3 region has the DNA TGTGCCAGCAGTTTACGACAGGGGGCGCGGCAGTACTTC. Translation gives CASSLRQGARQYF.

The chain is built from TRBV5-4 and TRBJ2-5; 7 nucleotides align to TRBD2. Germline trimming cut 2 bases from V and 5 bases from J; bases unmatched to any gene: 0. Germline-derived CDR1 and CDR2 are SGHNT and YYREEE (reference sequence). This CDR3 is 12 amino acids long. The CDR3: CASSFGGETQYF. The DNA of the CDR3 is TGTGCCAGCAGCTTCGGGGGGGAGACCCAGTACTTC.